These 17 T cell receptor beta chains were all obtained from the same sample, sequenced in a study of cytomegalovirus exposure and HLA in healthy donors. PCR involved 60 Vbeta and 13 Jbeta primers. The repertoire was sequenced with immunoSEQ multiplex PCR; TCRdb's copy has only in-frame clones and lacks some. The table records some 100,000 clones, approximately 71% of them present only once. Material: PBMCs. These receptor sequences come from a man in his forties or fifties in good health and CMV-seronegative.

V usage is TRBV9 and J usage is TRBJ1-2; D is ambiguous. Deletions cut 0 bases from V and 3 bases from J, with 6 bases between. This CDR3 spans 13 amino acids. Germline CDR1 SGDLS, CDR2 YYNGEE. The CDR3 protein is CASSVETDYGYTF. DNA of the CDR3: TGTGCCAGCAGCGTAGAAACGGACTATGGCTACACCTTC. The full variable domain, its missing parts supplied by reference TRBV9 and TRBJ1-2, is DSGVTQTPKHLITATGQRVTLRCSPRSGDLSVYWYQQSLDQGLQFLIQYYNGEERAKGNILERFSAQQFPDLHSELNLSSLELGDSALYFCASSVETDYGYTFGSGTRLTVV.

The rearrangement uses TRBV27 and TRBJ2-3; 7 bases fit TRBD2. CDR3 length: 16 residues. CDR1 and CDR2 (germline): MNHEY, SMNVEV (reference sequence). The V segment lost 4 bases and the J segment 1 base; nucleotides outside the gene matches: 8. CDR3 amino acids: CASSSGTTTGTDTQYF. In nucleotides, the CDR3 is TGTGCCAGCAGTTCCGGGACTACCACGGGCACAGATACGCAGTATTTT.

This clone was seen just once. The chain couples TRBV27 to TRBJ2-4; no definite D call. This CDR3 contains 12 residues. The ends were cut back, 2 bases at V and 6 bases at J, with 5 bases in the middle. Germline V lookup: CDR1 MNHEY, CDR2 SMNVEV (reference sequence). As DNA, the CDR3 is TGTGCCAGCAGTTTACCAGGAAACATTCAGTACTTC. It specifies CASSLPGNIQYF.

The chain uses TRBV28 and TRBJ1-5; possibly TRBD1 for D (6 bases). This CDR3 region has 14 residues. CDR1 is MDHEN and CDR2 is SYDVKM in the germline V gene. Trimming left V 4 bases short and J 9 bases short, with 16 bases between. CDR3 nucleotide sequence: TGTGCCAGCAGTTCTACAGGGATTGGGCTGCCCCAGCATTTT. This sequence encodes CASSSTGIGLPQHF.

V usage is TRBV4-2 and J usage is TRBJ1-4; possible D gene TRBD1, 5 bases. V lost 0 bases and J lost 0, with 11 bases in between. CDR3 length: 17 residues. Germline V gene data show CDR1 as LGHNA and CDR2 as YNFKEQ. The CDR3 protein is CASSQEDLGATNEKLFF. For the CDR3, the DNA is TGTGCCAGCAGCCAAGAGGATCTAGGGGCAACTAATGAAAAACTGTTTTTT.

This clone was found once. The J gene is TRBJ2-7, the V gene TRBV5-6; the D gene is possibly TRBD2 (6 bases). CDR3 length: 14 amino acids. Germline V CDR1 and CDR2: SGHDT, YYEEEE. V was cut by 4 bases and J by 3 bases, with 14 bases left in between. The chain's CDR3 is CASSPLGLFYEQYF. The CDR3 nucleotides read TGTGCCAGCAGCCCCCTCGGACTATTCTACGAGCAGTACTTC.

V gene TRBV7-9 combines with J gene TRBJ2-1, with 7 bases fitting TRBD1. The CDR3 runs to 13 residues. Trimming removed 5 bases from V and 10 bases from J; junction bases left unmatched: 8. Germline CDR1 and CDR2: SEHNR and FQNEAQ (reference sequence). The CDR3 nucleotides read TGTGCCAGCAGCATCCAACAGACAGGGGAGCAGTTCTTC. This sequence encodes CASSIQQTGEQFF.

As DNA, the CDR3 is TGTGCCAGCAGCCTCAACCTACCGGGACAGAGCTCCTACGAGCAGTACTTC. Protein sequence: CASSLNLPGQSSYEQYF. The chain uses TRBV14 and TRBJ2-7; 7 bases are shared with TRBD1. V was pared by 4 bases and J by 0 bases, with 12 bases of the junction left unmatched. CDR1 and CDR2 (germline): SGHDN, FVKESK. The CDR3 runs 17 residues.

V is TRBV4-1 and J is TRBJ2-3; possible D gene TRBD2, 6 bases. Germline V gene lookup returns CDR1 MGHRA and CDR2 YSYEKL. The CDR3 totals 15 residues. The V end was cut by 7 bases, the J end by 1 base, with 15 bases between. CDR3 region: CASTYGGVGTDTQYF. The CDR3 DNA reads as TGCGCCAGCACCTATGGCGGGGTAGGCACAGATACGCAGTATTTT.

This clone was found a few times. This sample includes further DNA sequences coding for the same CDR3. V and J are TRBV18 and TRBJ1-2; a possible D gene is TRBD1 (5 bases). Per germline, CDR1 KGHSH and CDR2 LQKENI. V lost 2 bases to trimming and J lost 4 bases, with 8 bases between them. The CDR3 is made up of 13 amino acids. CDR3 nucleotides: TGTGCCAGCTCACCAGGGGCTGGCTATGGCTACACCTTC. Translation: CASSPGAGYGYTF.

The rearrangement uses TRBV9 and TRBJ1-3, with D hard to call. The CDR3 runs to 16 residues. Trimming cost V 1 base and J 0 bases, with 11 bases left between them. The germline V gene encodes CDR1 SGDLS and CDR2 YYNGEE. Here the CDR3 reads CASSVTGVSSGNTIYF. CDR3 in DNA: TGTGCCAGCAGCGTAACCGGGGTTAGCTCTGGAAACACCATATATTTT.

This clone appeared a few times. The chain employs TRBV11-2 and TRBJ1-1, with D unclear. V lost 0 bases and J lost 8, with 10 bases in between. This CDR3 is built from 13 residues. Germline-derived CDR1 and CDR2 are SGHAT and FQNNGV. The CDR3 nucleotides read TGTGCCAGCAGCTTAGACTCATACGGGGAAGCTTTCTTT. Translating gives CASSLDSYGEAFF. Supplemented by reference TRBV11-2 and TRBJ1-1, the full variable domain reads EAGVAQSPRYKIIEKRQSVAFWCNPISGHATLYWYQQILGQGPKLLIQFQNNGVVDDSQLPKDRFSAERLKGVDSTLKIQPAKLEDSAVYLCASSLDSYGEAFFGQGTRLTVV.

This clone was observed a few times. Other nucleotide sequences in the sample specify the same CDR3. The V and J genes are TRBV6-5 and TRBJ1-6, with a tentative D call TRBD1 (5 bases). The CDR3 runs to 15 residues. CDR1 is MNHEY, CDR2 SVGAGI, per germline. V was pared by 4 bases and J by 3 bases, with 10 bases between. The CDR3 spells CASSSGGDYNSPLHF. Written as DNA, the CDR3 is TGTGCCAGCAGTTCGGGGGGGGACTATAATTCACCCCTCCACTTT.

The chain combines TRBV6-1 with TRBJ1-1; tentatively, D is TRBD1 (6 bases). The V end lost 5 bases, the J end lost 1 base, and 8 bases lay between the germline ends. Germline CDR1 MNHNS, CDR2 SASEGT. This CDR3 spans 13 amino acids. CDR3 amino acids: CASSPTGNTEAFF. Written as DNA, the CDR3 is TGTGCCAGCAGTCCGACAGGGAACACTGAAGCTTTCTTT.

The V and J genes are TRBV5-4 and TRBJ1-1; D call uncertain. The CDR3 consists of 15 residues. The V gene lost 4 bases and the J gene lost 0 bases, with 13 bases spanning the gap. CDR1 and CDR2 from the germline V gene are SGHNT and YYREEE (reference sequence). This CDR3 is CASSPLPDMNTEAFF. CDR3 nucleotides: TGTGCCAGCAGCCCCCTCCCAGACATGAACACTGAAGCTTTCTTT. Variable domain in full (rest from reference TRBV5-4 and TRBJ1-1): ETGVTQSPTHLIKTRGQQVTLRCSSQSGHNTVSWYQQALGQGPQFIFQYYREEENGRGNFPPRFSGLQFPNYSSELNVNALELDDSALYLCASSPLPDMNTEAFFGQGTRLTVV.

V usage is TRBV4-3 and J usage is TRBJ2-5, with D hard to call. CDR3 size: 13 residues. The V end lost 1 base, the J end lost 4 bases, and 7 bases lay between the germline ends. The V gene's germline CDR1 is LGHNA and CDR2 YSLEER. The CDR3 here is CASSQGLRETQYF. The CDR3 DNA is TGCGCCAGCAGCCAAGGCCTGCGAGAGACCCAGTACTTC.

This clone was seen a few times. CDR3 DNA: TGCGCCAGCCTACTACTGGGGGACAGGGGCCTTCTTGGCGATCGCGGGGAGCTGTTTTTT. Translating it yields CASLLLGDRGLLGDRGELFF. This chain joins TRBV4-3 and TRBJ2-2; 10 bases match TRBD1. Trimming cost V 8 bases and J 7 bases; bases outside gene matches: 25. This CDR3 is 20 amino acids long. Germline V lookup: CDR1 LGHNA, CDR2 YSLEER.